This TCR beta chain was captured by sequencing in a study of blood T cell repertoires in COVID-19. Study-level information: From the United States, Italy and Spain came samples of acute and convalescent COVID-19. Sample material is recorded as cDNA or gDNA derived from T cells, B-cell-depleted T cells, or PBMCs.

Seattle's enrolled individuals joined amid active infection and were then monitored longitudinally. Only in-frame clones appear in the TCRdb table, and some are missing; sequencing was by immunoSEQ multiplex PCR. The sample yields about 360,000 clones, less than 90% seen once. The CDR3 covers 13 residues. Trimming stripped 0 bases from V and 5 bases from J, with 7 bases between. Germline V gives CDR1 LNHNV, CDR2 YYDKDF (reference sequence). This sequence originates from a woman aged 55-75 years with COVID-19, enrolled during active disease. The specimen was peripheral blood. The V call is TRBV15, the J call TRBJ2-5, with a possible D match to TRBD1 (5 bases). This CDR3 is CATSRDRVETQYF. As DNA, the CDR3 is TGTGCCACCAGCAGAGACAGGGTGGAGACCCAGTACTTC.